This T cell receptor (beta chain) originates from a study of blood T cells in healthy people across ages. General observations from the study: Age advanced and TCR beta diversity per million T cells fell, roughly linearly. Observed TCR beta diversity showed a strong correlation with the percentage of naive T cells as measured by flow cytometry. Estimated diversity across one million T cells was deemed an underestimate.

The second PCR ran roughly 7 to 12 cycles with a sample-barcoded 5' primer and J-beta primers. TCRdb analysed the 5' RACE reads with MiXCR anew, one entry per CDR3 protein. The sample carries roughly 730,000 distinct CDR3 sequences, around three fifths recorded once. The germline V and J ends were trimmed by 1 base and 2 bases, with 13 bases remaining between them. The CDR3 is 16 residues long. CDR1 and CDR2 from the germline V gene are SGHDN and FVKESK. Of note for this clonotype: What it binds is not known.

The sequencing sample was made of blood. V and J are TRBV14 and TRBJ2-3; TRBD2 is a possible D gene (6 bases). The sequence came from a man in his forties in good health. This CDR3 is CASSQGSTRLTDTQYF. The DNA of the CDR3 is TGTGCCAGCAGCCAAGGGTCGACTAGGCTCACAGATACGCAGTATTTT. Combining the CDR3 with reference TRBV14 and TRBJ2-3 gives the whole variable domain EAGVTQFPSHSVIEKGQTVTLRCDPISGHDNLYWYRRVMGKEIKFLLHFVKESKQDESGMPNNRFLAERTGGTYSTLKVQPAELEDSGVYFCASSQGSTRLTDTQYFGPGTRLTVL.